These 10 T cell receptor beta chains came from one sample sequenced in a study of response to subunit inactivated influenza vaccine. From the RT-PCR reads, TCRdb called clonotypes with MiXCR, one entry per CDR3 protein. The sample has more than 250,000 distinct CDR3 sequences, about a fifth seen once. The sequenced sample was PBMCs from blood, obtained less than 22 months after vaccination. These receptors were obtained from a man in his fifties or sixties who received an inactivated influenza vaccine.

In this sample, this clonotype turned up many times. The chain carries TRBV5-1 and TRBJ1-4, with a tentative D call TRBD1 (5 bases). Germline CDR1 reads SGHRS; CDR2 reads YFSETQ. Trimming took 5 bases from V and 5 from J, leaving 13 bases between them. The CDR3 extends over 14 amino acids. The CDR3 sequence: CASSRQPENEKLFF. The CDR3 region has the DNA TGCGCCAGCAGTCGACAGCCAGAGAATGAAAAACTGTTTTTT.

This clonotype came up a few times. This chain uses TRBV10-3 with TRBJ2-1; 8 bases are shared with TRBD2. The CDR3 sequence is 15 residues long. Trimming took 5 bases from V and 0 from J; bases not matched to a gene: 3. The germline CDR1 and CDR2 sequences are ENHRY and SYGVKD. CDR3 in amino acids: CAISSGTSSYNEQFF. The DNA of the CDR3 is TGTGCCATCAGTTCCGGGACTAGCTCCTACAATGAGCAGTTCTTC.

The chain joins TRBV27 to TRBJ2-7; a weak D match, TRBD1 (6 bases). The CDR3 consists of 13 residues. V gave up 4 bases and J gave up 6 bases, with 13 bases separating them. CDR1 is MNHEY, CDR2 SMNVEV, per germline (reference sequence). The CDR3 DNA is TGTGCCAGCAGTTCGACAGGCTCGGGCGAGCAGTACTTC. Translation: CASSSTGSGEQYF.

The chain's CDR3 is CSVIKGLGETQYF. The CDR3 nucleotides are TGCAGCGTTATTAAGGGGCTTGGAGAGACCCAGTACTTC. The chain links TRBV29-1 to TRBJ2-5; perhaps TRBD1 as D (5 bases). The CDR3 is 13 amino acids. The germline V gene has CDR1 SQVTM and CDR2 ANQGSEA. V lost 5 bases and J lost 4, with 14 bases in between. Drawing the rest from reference TRBV29-1 and TRBJ2-5, the complete variable domain is SAVISQKPSRDICQRGTSLTIQCQVDSQVTMMFWYRQQPGQSLTLIATANQGSEATYESGFVIDKFPISRPNLTFSTLTVSNMSPEDSSIYLCSVIKGLGETQYFGPGTRLLVL.

This clonotype was observed a handful of times. J is TRBJ2-3 and V is TRBV7-9; 10 nucleotides align to TRBD2. The CDR3 totals 15 residues. Germline V gives CDR1 SEHNR, CDR2 FQNEAQ (reference sequence). With 4 bases clipped from V and 2 bases from J, the junction kept 3 bases outside the gene matches. As DNA, the CDR3 is TGTGCCAGCAGCTCCCTAGCGGGGGCCACAGATACGCAGTATTTT. It specifies CASSSLAGATDTQYF. The full variable domain, rest sourced from reference TRBV7-9 and TRBJ2-3, is DTGVSQNPRHKITKRGQNVTFRCDPISEHNRLYWYRQTLGQGPEFLTYFQNEAQLEKSRLLSDRFSAERPKGSFSTLEIQRTEQGDSAMYLCASSSLAGATDTQYFGPGTRLTVL.

This clonotype came up many times. The chain combines TRBV25-1 with TRBJ1-5; TRBD1 might be the D (5 bases). The CDR3 totals 15 residues. Between the trimmed V and J ends, which lost 4 bases and 1 base, there was a span of 11 bases. Per the germline V gene, CDR1 is MGHDK and CDR2 is SYGVNS. The CDR3 loop reads CASSGGGPSNQPQHF. The CDR3 DNA reads as TGTGCCAGCAGTGGTGGGGGTCCCAGCAATCAGCCCCAGCATTTT.

The chain uses TRBV2 and TRBJ2-5; 7 nucleotides match TRBD1. The CDR3 spans 14 residues. Germline CDR1 reads SNHLY; CDR2 reads FYNNEI. The J segment lost 2 bases and the V segment lost 4 bases, leaving 4 bases of the junction unmatched. This chain's CDR3 is CASSVGQRQETQYF. The DNA for the CDR3 is TGTGCCAGCAGTGTGGGACAGCGACAAGAGACCCAGTACTTC.

The table lists this clonotype with a few counts. The V and J genes are TRBV10-3 and TRBJ2-1; D tentatively fits TRBD1 or TRBD2 (5 bases each). The V and J ends lost 7 bases and 2 bases respectively, with 15 bases between them. Looked up from germline, CDR1 is ENHRY and CDR2 is SYGVKD. CDR3 length equals 15 residues. The CDR3 DNA sequence: TGTGCCATCACCTCCCGGGACGATCCCTACAATGAGCAGTTCTTC. It codes for CAITSRDDPYNEQFF.

The chain combines TRBV11-2 with TRBJ2-7, with D perhaps TRBD1 (6 bases). The length of the CDR3 is 14 residues. Trimming removed 5 bases from V and 4 bases from J, with 15 bases in between. The germline gives CDR1 SGHAT, CDR2 FQNNGV. The CDR3 coding sequence is TGTGCCAGCAGCCATCCTCAACAGGGTTACGAGCAGTACTTC. Translating it yields CASSHPQQGYEQYF.

Ten or more counts support this clonotype. V and J are TRBV10-3 and TRBJ1-6; D possibly corresponds to TRBD1 (6 bases). There are 13 residues in the CDR3. CDR1 ENHRY and CDR2 SYGVKD come from the germline V gene. Trimming pared 10 bases from V and 10 bases from J, leaving 17 bases between. CDR3 amino acids: CATGQSPGSPLHF. In nucleotides, the CDR3 is TGTGCCACCGGACAGAGCCCGGGATCACCCCTCCACTTT.